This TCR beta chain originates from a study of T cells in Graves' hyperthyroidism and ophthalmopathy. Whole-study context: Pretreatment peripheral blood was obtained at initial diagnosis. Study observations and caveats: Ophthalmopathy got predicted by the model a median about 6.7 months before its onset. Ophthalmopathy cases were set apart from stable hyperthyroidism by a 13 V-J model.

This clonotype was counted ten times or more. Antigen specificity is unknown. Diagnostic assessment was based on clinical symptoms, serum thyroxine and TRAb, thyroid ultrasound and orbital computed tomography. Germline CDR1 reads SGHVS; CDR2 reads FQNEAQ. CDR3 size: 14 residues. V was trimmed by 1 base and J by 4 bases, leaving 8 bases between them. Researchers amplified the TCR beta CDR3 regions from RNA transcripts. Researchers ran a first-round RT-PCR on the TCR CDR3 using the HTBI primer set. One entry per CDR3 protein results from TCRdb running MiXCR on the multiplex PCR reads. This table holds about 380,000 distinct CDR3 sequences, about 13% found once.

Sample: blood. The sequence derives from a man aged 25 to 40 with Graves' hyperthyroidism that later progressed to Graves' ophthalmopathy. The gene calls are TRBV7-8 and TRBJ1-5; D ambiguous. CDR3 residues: CASSLEAGNQPQHF. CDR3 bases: TGTGCCAGCAGCTTAGAGGCGGGAAATCAGCCCCAGCATTTT.